This T cell receptor (beta chain) was observed in a study of cytomegalovirus exposure and HLA in healthy donors (dated by TCRdb to between 2016 and 2019). In the study overall: According to an earlier analysis of a few hundred of the donors, about 170 million T cells yielded 95 million to 140 million unique TCR beta sequences and around 300 Gb of sequence data. About 300 gigabases of sequencing data and around 87 million unique TCR sequences were included in an early release covering 550 to 800 HLA-typed donors. Of the roughly 400 genotyped donors, 80% to 90% were placed in the genetic ancestry cluster associated with self-reported Caucasian donors. The study was designed to test whether signatures of past pathogen exposure could be identified by cataloging public T cell receptors. The study profiled the T cell repertoires of 500 to 800 subjects by immunosequencing and related them to cytomegalovirus serostatus. Along with the 666-subject first cohort, a separate validation cohort of more than 90 different subjects was used. To predict cytomegalovirus infection status, the study combined high-throughput TCR immunosequencing, statistical association of individual TCRs with disease status, and machine learning. To study patterns of TCR occurrence, a later analysis re-analyzed previously published TCR beta repertoires from under 750 donors and added high-resolution HLA genotyping. In the later analysis, no new phenotypic data were used to find candidate immune exposures; instead, reliance was placed on TCR beta sequences and their occurrence across donors. An earlier analysis of a few hundred of the donors applied high-throughput TCR beta sequencing to assess whether each TCR beta V gene segment acted as functional or pseudogenic. Donor age, sex, ethnicity and CMV serostatus were compiled together with the repertoire data. A later genetic analysis took genome-wide SNP genotypes for about 65% of the roughly 670 donors and used that subset as a discovery cohort. Every discovery cohort repertoire had been produced on one sequencing platform. Class I and class II HLA loci were covered by the typing at four-digit resolution. Typing coverage differed by locus: A, B, C, DRB1 and DQB1 were typed in roughly 620-630 donors, DQA1 in 522, DPA1 in roughly 590, and DPB1 in approximately 450. About five DR-DQ haplotypes were treated as single units for association and clustering because of strong linkage in the cohort. Among 398 genotyped donors of the cohort, an average of around 240,000 unique TCR beta nucleotide sequences were sequenced per donor, around 20% of them non-productive. What the work shows at the level of the full study, not this receptor alone: Broadly in line with IMGT annotations, most TCR beta V segments showed up in productive rearrangements about 87% or about 30% of the time in an earlier analysis of 587 of the donors. In a later analysis, around 15,000 TCR beta sequences were associated with specific HLA alleles at a false discovery rate of 0.05. The study gave a list of 150 to 200 TCR beta chains associated with cytomegalovirus. The presence/absence analyses assumed that sequencing depth was roughly uniform across donors, and that assumption may not be true. Three of the identified cytomegalovirus-associated TCR beta chains were confirmed in vitro to be specific for cytomegalovirus antigens. Correlated functional status among segregating V segments might reflect linkage disequilibrium, but an unknown experimental factor could not be ruled out. The classifier was reported to diagnose cytomegalovirus status with high specificity and sensitivity in both the original cohort and the validation cohort. A later analysis found that HLA-associated TCR beta chains were more clonally expanded and had lower generation probabilities than equally common non-associated chains. Assigning TCR associations to individual alleles was difficult when HLA alleles, especially DR and DQ, strongly co-occurred. An association between a missense DCLRE1C variant and V-gene and J-gene trimming of TCR beta chains was found in a later genetic analysis and replicated in an independent cohort. Because HLA typing was missing for some donors at each locus, association tests included only the typed subset. In a later genetic analysis, fewer N-insertions in productive TCRs were reported among donors in an Asian-associated ancestry cluster than the roughly 670-donor mean. According to a later analysis, parvovirus B19, influenza, CMV and Epstein-Barr virus appeared linked to several top co-occurrence clusters. In a later analysis, most CMV-associated TCR beta chains were found to appear HLA-restricted, with HLA associations seemingly driven largely by CMV exposure. A further reported finding was that TCR beta sequences accurately predicted the HLA-A and HLA-B alleles for most subjects in the first cohort. Across donors, most TCR sequences were observed very rarely, whereas some public TCRs were present in many individuals. The sequencing pipeline was judged likely to have produced a cluster of highly shared sequence variants as a technical artifact. Only TCR beta chains were sequenced in this cohort, and the absence of alpha or paired-chain data limited detectable features. The 87-base-pair reads could not distinguish some IMGT-functional V segments, including TRBV6-2 and TRBV6-3, so those segments were excluded. Because counts were too low, about 18 rarely observed V segments, including chromosome 9 orphons, were excluded from the earlier analysis of under 650 of the donors. It was suggested by the authors that the approach could potentially be generalized to other disease states and immunological phenotypes. In a later analysis, the rate of TCR association differed among HLA loci, with DRB1 alleles having the most associated TCRs and HLA-C alleles having the fewest. For the cohort, immune exposure information was limited to CMV serostatus.

In the case of this clone: No cognate antigen has been identified for it. No much larger clone is present one base from it, and per-base qualities are unavailable.

CDR1 and CDR2, looked up from the germline V gene (reference sequence), are MNHEY and SMNVEV. Reading from cysteine to phenylalanine, the CDR3 counts 13 amino acids. The read is trimmed to its CDR3 DNA, 39 bases read in frame from base 1. Trimming at the junction amounts to 5 bases on V and 3 bases on J, and the germline ends lie 10 bases apart. The cohort was made up of several hundred healthy bone marrow donors. At the time of sampling, all cohort members were nominally healthy, though unrecorded immune exposures were likely present. The donor was CMV seropositive and belonged to the group of some 290 seropositive cohort members. Every donor gave a peripheral blood sample, and the peripheral blood mononuclear cells from that sample were used for TCR beta sequencing. Genomic DNA was extracted from the blood cell samples with the Qiagen DNeasy Blood Extraction Kit. Libraries were prepared through the immunoSEQ multiplex PCR assay. For the multiplex PCR, a mixture combining 60 forward primers for TCR Vbeta segments and 13 reverse primers for TCR Jbeta segments was used. A multiplex PCR assay on genomic DNA amplified the CDR3 region of rearranged TCR beta genes. The Illumina HiSeq System was used to sequence the amplified TCR beta libraries as 87-base-pair reads. In the paper's pipeline: A later analysis tallied around 82 million unique TCR beta chains across the 700 or so repertoires, and approximately 11 million of those chains were shared by two or more donors. Raw reads were error-corrected and collapsed into unique sequences with a nearest-neighbor algorithm that merged closely related sequences to remove PCR and sequencing errors. Alignment of CDR3 sequences to IMGT reference sequences was used to assign V, D and J gene segments. Each retained sequence needed at least a six-nucleotide match to both a V gene segment and a J gene segment. Rearrangements were called productive when the CDR3 lacked stop codons and stayed in frame with V and J; all others were non-productive. Following IMGT convention, CDR3 was defined as the stretch from the second conserved V-encoded cysteine up to the conserved J-encoded phenylalanine. The earlier analysis of some 600 of the donors excluded sequences that lacked an unambiguous match to a single V gene segment. In an earlier analysis of approximately 500 of the donors, a V segment was called functional when productive rearrangements were above 56.7%, and segregating when the standard deviation between donors exceeded 5%. A statistical classification framework was built to diagnose cytomegalovirus status from the catalog of TCR beta chain sequences. In a later analysis, TCR nucleotide sequences were compared against IMGT/GENE-DB human TR gene sequences so that V and J genes could be assigned. A later analysis assigned CDR3 sequences and most-parsimonious VDJ recombination scenarios with the TCRdist pipeline. In a later analysis, each TCR beta chain was defined by its CDR3 amino acid sequence together with its V-gene family, and reads lacking a unique V-gene family were excluded. A later analysis removed 592 highly shared, low-generation-probability nucleotide sequences to deal with suspected cross-contamination and a sequencing artifact. For each public chain, a later analysis derived a clonal expansion index from normalized ranks of inferred template counts within each repertoire. A later analysis computed generation probabilities with a VDJ recombination model fitted to out-of-frame rearrangements, and checked the results against IGoR. In a later analysis, TCR-TCR, TCR-HLA and TCR-CMV co-occurrence was scored with hypergeometric tests, and a repertoire-size bias correction was applied to TCR pairs. To estimate false discovery rates, a later analysis permuted the HLA or CMV assignments 20 times. A later analysis grouped co-occurring TCRs with DBSCAN, adding TCRdist sequence similarity when clustering within HLA-allele-positive subsets. Repertoires with fewer than 30,000 or more than 120,000 public chains, plus five repertoires with anomalous nucleotide sharing, were excluded from co-occurrence clustering. TCRdb carries this immuneACCESS record with in-frame sequences only. Its versions omit some clonotypes, under half of them owing to an unresolved V gene in the studies checked, with the rest unexplained. That table is the source of V, J and clone size, and D and trimming were worked out from the DNA. Across this sample there are about 160,000 clones, with 70% to 85% seen only once. The top ten clones comprise about 3.8% of the sample.

The TCR sequence derives from a man aged 30 to 39 in good health and CMV-seropositive. Specimen: PBMCs. Recombination joined TRBV27 with TRBJ1-1; the D gene lacks a confident call. The sequenced DNA: TGTGCCAGCAGTAGTAGAGAGGACACTGAAGCTTTCTTT. Its protein is CASSSREDTEAFF.